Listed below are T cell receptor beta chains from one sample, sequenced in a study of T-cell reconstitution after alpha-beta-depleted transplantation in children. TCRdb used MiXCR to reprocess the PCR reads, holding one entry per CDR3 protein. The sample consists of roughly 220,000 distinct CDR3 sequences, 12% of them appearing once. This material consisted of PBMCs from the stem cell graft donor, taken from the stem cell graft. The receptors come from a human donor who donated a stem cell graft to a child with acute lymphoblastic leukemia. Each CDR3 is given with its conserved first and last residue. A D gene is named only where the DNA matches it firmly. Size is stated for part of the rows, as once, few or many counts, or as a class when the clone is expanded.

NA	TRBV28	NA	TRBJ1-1	TGTGCCAGTAAGACTTTGAACACTGAAGCTTTCTTT	CASKTLNTEAFF
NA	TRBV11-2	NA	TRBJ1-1	TGTGCCAGCAGCTCCCGGCCGGGGGCCGGGAACACTGAAGCTTTCTTT	CASSSRPGAGNTEAFF
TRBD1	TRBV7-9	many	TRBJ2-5	TGTGCCAGCGGTCGGACAGGGGAAACCCAGTACTTC	CASGRTGETQYF
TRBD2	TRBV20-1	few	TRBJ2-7	TGCTGTGCTAGAGGGGGGACTAGCGGGGATTCGCCCTACGAGCAGTACTTC	CCARGGTSGDSPYEQYF
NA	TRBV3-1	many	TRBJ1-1	TGTGCCAGCAGCCAAGATAGAACGGGGATGGGGGGGGCTTTCTTT	CASSQDRTGMGGAFF
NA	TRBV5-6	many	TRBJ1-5	TGTGCCAGCAGCGCGGAAAGGGGTTTAGGACCCAGCAATCAGCCCCAGCATTTT	CASSAERGLGPSNQPQHF
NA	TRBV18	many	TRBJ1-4	TGTGCCAGCTCACCAAGAGACACCAATGAAAAACTGTTTTTT	CASSPRDTNEKLFF
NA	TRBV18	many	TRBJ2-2	TGTGCCAGCTCACCGACCCAGGAGAGTCGAGGGGAGCTGTTTTTT	CASSPTQESRGELFF
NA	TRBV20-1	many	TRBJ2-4	TGCAGTGCTAGAGCGGATGAGGCCAAAAACATTCAGTACTTC	CSARADEAKNIQYF
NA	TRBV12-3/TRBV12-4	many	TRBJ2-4	TGTGCCAGCAGTTTGTTCGGGGGCGGGGACATTCAGTACTTC	CASSLFGGGDIQYF
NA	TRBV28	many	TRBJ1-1	TGTGCCAGCAGTAGGGAGCTTATTACTGAAGCTTTCTTT	CASSRELITEAFF
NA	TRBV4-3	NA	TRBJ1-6	TGCGCCAGCAGCCAAGTTTGTGGAGGTAATTCACCCCTCCACTTT	CASSQVCGGNSPLHF
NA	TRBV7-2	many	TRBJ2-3	TGTGCCATCGGGGCGAGCACAGATACGCAGTATTTT	CAIGASTDTQYF
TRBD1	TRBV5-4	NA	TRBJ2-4	TGTGCCAGCAGTGACAGGGGCGCGGACATTCAGTACTTC	CASSDRGADIQYF
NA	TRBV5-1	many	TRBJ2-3	TGCGCCAGCAGCATTAGCGGATATCACAGATATGAGCAGTATTTT	CASSISGYHRYEQYF
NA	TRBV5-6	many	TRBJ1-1	TGTGCCAGCAGCCCCACGGGGGGGGTCGGCACTGAAGCTTTCTTT	CASSPTGGVGTEAFF
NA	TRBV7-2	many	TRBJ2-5	TGTGCCAGCAGCTTTTCACACGTAGAGACCCAGTACTTC	CASSFSHVETQYF
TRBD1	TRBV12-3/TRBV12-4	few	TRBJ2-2	TGTGCCAGCAGTTCCCTTCCAGGACAGGGGGCGCGAGCCGGGGAGCTGTTTTTT	CASSSLPGQGARAGELFF
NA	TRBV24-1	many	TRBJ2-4	TGTGCCACCAGTGATTCCCGGGGTTTGACGACGGGCATTCAGTACTTC	CATSDSRGLTTGIQYF
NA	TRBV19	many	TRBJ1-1	TGTGCCAGTAGTGCCCACAGGGTCTTGAACACTGAAGCTTTCTTT	CASSAHRVLNTEAFF
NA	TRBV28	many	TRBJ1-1	TGTGCCAGCCACTCTAGCGGAAGTGGCCTCGGCACTGAAGCTTTCTTT	CASHSSGSGLGTEAFF
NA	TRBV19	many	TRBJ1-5	TGTGCCAGTAGTATAGATCGCCAGCCCCAGCATTTT	CASSIDRQPQHF
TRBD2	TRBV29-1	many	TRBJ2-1	TGCAGTGATATCAGCCCGGGGGGCAATGAGCAGTTCTTC	CSDISPGGNEQFF
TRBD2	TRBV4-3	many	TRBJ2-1	TGCGCCAGCAGCCAAGAAATGGCTAGCGGGCTTCACAATGAGCAGTTCTTC	CASSQEMASGLHNEQFF
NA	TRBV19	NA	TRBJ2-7	TGTGCCAGTAGTACCCAGCATTCGGACTACGAGCAGTACTTC	CASSTQHSDYEQYF
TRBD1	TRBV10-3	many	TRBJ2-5	TGTGCCATCAGTGGAAGACAGGGGCCGAAACAAGAGACCCAGTACTTC	CAISGRQGPKQETQYF
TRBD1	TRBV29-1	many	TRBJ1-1	TGCAGCGGGCTATCGGACAGGTTGAACACTGAAGCTTTCTTT	CSGLSDRLNTEAFF
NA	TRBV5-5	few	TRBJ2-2	TGTGCCAGCAGCTTGGACAGGACCAACACCGGGGAGCTGTTTTTT	CASSLDRTNTGELFF
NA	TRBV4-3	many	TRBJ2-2	TGCGCCAGCAGCCAAGGGGCGGCCACCGGGGAGCTGTTTTTT	CASSQGAATGELFF
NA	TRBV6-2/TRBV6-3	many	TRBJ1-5	TGTGCCAGCAGTTACACCTACCTGCGTTTCAATCAGCCCCAGCATTTT	CASSYTYLRFNQPQHF
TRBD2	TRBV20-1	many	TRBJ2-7	TGCAGTGCTAGAGCGGCGGGAGTACTGTACGAGCAGTACTTC	CSARAAGVLYEQYF
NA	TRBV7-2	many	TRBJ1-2	TGTGCCAGCAGCTCGCAGCCTTTGGTGGAATTTAGCACCTTC	CASSSQPLVEFSTF
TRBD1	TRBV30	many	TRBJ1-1	TGTGCCTGGAGTCTGGGGACAGCCGGGACTGAAGCTTTCTTT	CAWSLGTAGTEAFF
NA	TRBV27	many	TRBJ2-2	TGTGCCAGCAGTTTAATAGGCTCCGGGGAGCTGTTTTTT	CASSLIGSGELFF
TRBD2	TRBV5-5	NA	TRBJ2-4	TGTGCCAGCAGCCTTGGGGGGGGTCTAGCCAAAAACATTCAGTACTTC	CASSLGGGLAKNIQYF
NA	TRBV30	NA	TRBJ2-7	TGTGCCTGGATGGTCAGGGGCGGCACCTACGAGCAGTACTTC	CAWMVRGGTYEQYF
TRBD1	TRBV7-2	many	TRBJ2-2	TGTGCCAGCAGCGGGGGACAGACGAACACCGGGGAGCTGTTTTTT	CASSGGQTNTGELFF
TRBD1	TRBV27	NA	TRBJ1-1	TGTGCCAGCAGTTCCGGGACAGGGGGATGGAACACTGAAGCTTTCTTT	CASSSGTGGWNTEAFF
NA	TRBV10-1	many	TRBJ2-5	TGCGCCAGCAGTGAGCTGGGGCGAGAGACCCAGTACTTC	CASSELGRETQYF
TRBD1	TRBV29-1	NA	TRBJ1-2	TGCAGCGTTGATGAGCGGGGACAGGGGGCCGATGGTGGCTACACCTTC	CSVDERGQGADGGYTF
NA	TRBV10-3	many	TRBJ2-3	TGTGCCTCCGGGGGTAGTTCCGTCACAGATACGCAGTATTTT	CASGGSSVTDTQYF
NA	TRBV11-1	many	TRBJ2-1	TGTGCCAGCAGCCTAACTTTGGTTGGTAAAAGGGGTGGGGGGGCGTCCAATGAGCAGTTCTTC	CASSLTLVGKRGGGASNEQFF
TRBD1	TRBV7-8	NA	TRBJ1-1	TGTGCCAGCAGCTCTTGGACAGGGGGGACTGAAGCTTTCTTT	CASSSWTGGTEAFF
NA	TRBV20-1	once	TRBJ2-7	TGCAGTGCTACCTCCGGGACTTCCCGCCCCAACGAGCAGTACTTC	CSATSGTSRPNEQYF
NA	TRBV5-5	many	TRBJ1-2	TGTGCCAGCAGCTTGGAGACAGGCCCCTATGGCTACACCTTC	CASSLETGPYGYTF
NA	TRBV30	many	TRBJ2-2	TGTGCCTGGGGTCCCCCCAGGCAGGGGACTGAGGAGCTGTTTTTT	CAWGPPRQGTEELFF
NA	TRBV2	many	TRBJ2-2	TGTGCCAGTCAAAGGGATTCCGGGGAGCTGTTTTTT	CASQRDSGELFF
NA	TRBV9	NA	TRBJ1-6	TGTGCCAGCAGCCGAAGGGGGACGGATTCACCCCTCCACTTT	CASSRRGTDSPLHF
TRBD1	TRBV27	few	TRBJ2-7	TGTGCCAGCAGTTGGGACAGAGCCTCCTACGAGCAGTACTTC	CASSWDRASYEQYF
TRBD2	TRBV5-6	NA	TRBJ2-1	TGTGCCAGCAGCAACGGACTAGCGGGAGGGGGTGAGCAGTTCTTC	CASSNGLAGGGEQFF
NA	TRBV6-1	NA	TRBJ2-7	TGTGCCAGCAGTGACGAGAAAGGACAGAAGGACGAGCAGTACTTC	CASSDEKGQKDEQYF
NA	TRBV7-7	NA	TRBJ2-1	TGTGCCAGCAGCCAGAGCGGGCTCAATGAGCAGTTCTTC	CASSQSGLNEQFF
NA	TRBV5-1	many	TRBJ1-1	TGCGCCAGCAGCTTGGATCCCACCGTGATGAACACTGAAGCTTTCTTT	CASSLDPTVMNTEAFF
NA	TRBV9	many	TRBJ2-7	TGTGCCAGCAGCGTATCTGGACACCGCTCCTACGAGCAGTACTTC	CASSVSGHRSYEQYF
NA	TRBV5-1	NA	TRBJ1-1	TGCGCCAGCAGGCTTTCGGATGGGACTGAAGCTTTCTTT	CASRLSDGTEAFF
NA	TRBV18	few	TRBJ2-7	TGTGCCAGCTCACCTCCGGGACCACGCGAGCAGTACTTC	CASSPPGPREQYF
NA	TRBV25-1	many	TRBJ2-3	TGTGCCAGCAGTGTAGGGATGCATACGCAGTATTTT	CASSVGMHTQYF
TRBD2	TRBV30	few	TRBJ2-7	TGTGCCTGGAATCCCCTAGCGGGGCGTCAGTACTTC	CAWNPLAGRQYF
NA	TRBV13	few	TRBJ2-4	TGTGCCAGCAGCCCTCGGAGGCGGGAAAACATTCAGTACTTC	CASSPRRRENIQYF